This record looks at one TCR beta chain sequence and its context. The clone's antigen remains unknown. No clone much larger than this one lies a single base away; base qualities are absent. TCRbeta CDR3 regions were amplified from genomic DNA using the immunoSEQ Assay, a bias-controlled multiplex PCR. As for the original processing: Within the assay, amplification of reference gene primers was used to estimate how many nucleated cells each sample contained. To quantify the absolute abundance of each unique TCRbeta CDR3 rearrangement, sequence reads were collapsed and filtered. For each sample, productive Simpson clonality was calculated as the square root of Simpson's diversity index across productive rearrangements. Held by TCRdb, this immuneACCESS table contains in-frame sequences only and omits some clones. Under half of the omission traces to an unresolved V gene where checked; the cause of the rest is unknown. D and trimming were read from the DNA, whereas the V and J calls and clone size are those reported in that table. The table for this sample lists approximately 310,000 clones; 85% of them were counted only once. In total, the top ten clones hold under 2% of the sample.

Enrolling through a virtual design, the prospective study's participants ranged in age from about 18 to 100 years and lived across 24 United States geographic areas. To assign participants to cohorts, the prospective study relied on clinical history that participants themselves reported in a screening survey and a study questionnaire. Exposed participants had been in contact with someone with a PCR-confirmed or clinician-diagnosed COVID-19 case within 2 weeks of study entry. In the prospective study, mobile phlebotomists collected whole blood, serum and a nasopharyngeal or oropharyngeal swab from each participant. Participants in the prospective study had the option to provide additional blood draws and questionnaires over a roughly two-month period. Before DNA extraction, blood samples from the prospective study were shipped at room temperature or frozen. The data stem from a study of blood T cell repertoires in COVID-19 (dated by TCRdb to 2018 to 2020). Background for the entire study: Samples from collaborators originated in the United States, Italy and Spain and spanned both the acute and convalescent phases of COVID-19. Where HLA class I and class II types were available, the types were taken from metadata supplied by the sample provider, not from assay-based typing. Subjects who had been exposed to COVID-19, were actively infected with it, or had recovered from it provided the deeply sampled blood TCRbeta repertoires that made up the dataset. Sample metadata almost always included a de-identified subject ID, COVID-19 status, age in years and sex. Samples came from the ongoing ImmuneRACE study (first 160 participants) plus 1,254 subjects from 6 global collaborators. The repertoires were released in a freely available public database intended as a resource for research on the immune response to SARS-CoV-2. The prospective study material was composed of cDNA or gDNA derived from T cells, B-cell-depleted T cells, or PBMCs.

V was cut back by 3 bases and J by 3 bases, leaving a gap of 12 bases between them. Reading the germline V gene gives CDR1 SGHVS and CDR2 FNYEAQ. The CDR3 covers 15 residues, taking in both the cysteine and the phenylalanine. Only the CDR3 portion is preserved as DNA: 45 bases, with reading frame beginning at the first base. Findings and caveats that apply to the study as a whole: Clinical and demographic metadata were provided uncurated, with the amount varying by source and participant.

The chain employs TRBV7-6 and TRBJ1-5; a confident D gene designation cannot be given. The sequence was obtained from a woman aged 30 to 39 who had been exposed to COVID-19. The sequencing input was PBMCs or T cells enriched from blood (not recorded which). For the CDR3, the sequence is CASSLASGYNQPQHF. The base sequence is TGTGCCAGCAGCTTGGCCTCGGGGTACAATCAGCCCCAGCATTTT. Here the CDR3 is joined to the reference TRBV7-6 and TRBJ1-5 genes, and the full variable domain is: GAGVSQSPRYKVTKRGQDVALRCDPISGHVSLYWYRQALGQGPEFLTYFNYEAQQDKSGLPNDRFSAERPEGSISTLTIQRTEQRDSAMYRCASSLASGYNQPQHFGDGTRLSIL.